This TCR beta chain came from a study of control samples from healthy donors and cancer patients. Sequencing was performed with immunoSEQ multiplex PCR; in TCRdb, only in-frame clones are kept and a portion is missing. Its clone listing holds about 200,000 clones. Germline V gene lookup returns CDR1 SQVTM and CDR2 ANQGSEA. This CDR3 contains 12 residues. The V end lost 4 bases, the J end lost 6 bases, and 12 bases lay between the germline ends. The chain couples TRBV29-1 to TRBJ1-2; D ambiguous. The source of this sequence is a young woman in good health. Sequenced: blood. The CDR3 nucleotides read TGCAGCGTTGGCCTCGTAGGGAATGGCTACACCTTC. It is translated as CSVGLVGNGYTF.